Reported below is one TCR beta chain. Method: immunoSEQ multiplex PCR; TCRdb's copy keeps in-frame clones and lacks some. The sample includes 98,000 or so clones, 93% of them seen just once. This entry comes from a study of T cell responses to AZD1222 COVID-19 vaccine. For the study at large: Pooled samples include second doses given at about 4 or 12 weeks.

CDR1 and CDR2 from the germline V gene are LNHDA and SQIVND (reference sequence). CDR3 length: 15 residues. V lost 6 bases to trimming and J lost 4 bases, with 15 bases between them. The specimen comprised peripheral blood, sampled on day 0 of AZD1222 vaccination. This sequence was found in an adult in good health. The V call is TRBV19, the J call TRBJ2-2; a possible D gene is TRBD1 (6 bases). Written as DNA, the CDR3 is TGTGCCAGTAGGATGGGGCAGGGGAGCACCGGGGAGCTGTTTTTT. Protein product: CASRMGQGSTGELFF.